One sample yielded the 24 T cell receptor beta chains listed below, sequenced in a study of shared clonotypes between healthy human individuals. Generated by immunoSEQ multiplex PCR, the TCRdb table keeps only in-frame clones and is missing some. In the table there are 450,000 to 500,000 clones, 76% of which are singletons. The sequenced sample was PBMCs. These receptors originate from a woman aged 40 to 50 in good health. Some clones in this sample may be carry-over from other donors' samples.

This clone was seen a handful of times. V usage is TRBV4-3 and J usage is TRBJ1-3; D is ambiguous. Deletions cut 0 bases from V and 4 bases from J, with 10 bases between. Germline loops: CDR1 LGHNA, CDR2 YSLEER. The CDR3 has 15 amino acids. Here the CDR3 reads CASSQDWEAGNTIYF. The DNA for the CDR3 is TGCGCCAGCAGCCAAGACTGGGAGGCGGGAAACACCATATATTTT.

The V gene is TRBV29-1, the J gene TRBJ2-5, with a tentative D call TRBD2 (6 bases). The CDR3 runs to 14 residues. Germline loops: CDR1 SQVTM, CDR2 ANQGSEA. The V end was cut by 6 bases, the J end by 9 bases, with 23 bases between. CDR3 DNA: TGCAGCGTAGCCACCCAGGATATCCGCGGGGCCCAGTACTTC. Residues: CSVATQDIRGAQYF.

The rearrangement joins TRBV19 to TRBJ2-1; 11 bases align to TRBD2. The CDR3 has 15 residues. V shed 5 bases, J shed 3 bases, and the junction held 3 bases outside the gene matches. From germline, CDR1 is LNHDA and CDR2 SQIVND (reference sequence). DNA of the CDR3: TGTGCCAGTAGTTCCGGGACTAGCGGCTACAATGAGCAGTTCTTC. This gives the protein CASSSGTSGYNEQFF.

This chain connects TRBV9 to TRBJ2-1, with a weak D call TRBD2 (6 bases). Germline V gene sequence: CDR1 SGDLS, CDR2 YYNGEE. V was shortened by 4 bases and J by 9 bases, with 23 bases between the two germline ends. The CDR3 consists of 16 residues. This chain's CDR3 is CASSPTAGKGIREQFF. CDR3 DNA sequence: TGTGCCAGCAGCCCCACCGCGGGAAAAGGGATCCGTGAGCAGTTCTTC.

CDR3 coding DNA: TGTGCCAGCAGCTTACCGGGAATCACTAATGAAAAACTGTTTTTT. Translating it yields CASSLPGITNEKLFF. The chain carries TRBV7-9 and TRBJ1-4; no firm D call. The germline gives CDR1 SEHNR, CDR2 FQNEAQ (reference sequence). V was pared by 2 bases and J by 2 bases, with 9 bases between. The length of the CDR3 is 15 residues.

V gene TRBV30 combines with J gene TRBJ2-3, with D hard to call. V was pared by 0 bases and J by 3 bases, with 10 bases between. In germline, CDR1 is GTSNPN, CDR2 SVGIG (reference sequence). CDR3 length: 14 amino acids. The CDR3 nucleotides are TGTGCCTGGAGTGTACGCCGGGTAACAGATACGCAGTATTTT. As protein: CAWSVRRVTDTQYF. The full variable domain, rest sourced from reference TRBV30 and TRBJ2-3, is SQTIHQWPATLVQPVGSPLSLECTVEGTSNPNLYWYRQAAGRGLQLLFYSVGIGQISSEVPQNLSASRPQDRQFILSSKKLLLSDSGFYLCAWSVRRVTDTQYFGPGTRLTVL.

The chain uses TRBV5-8 and TRBJ1-2; a weak D match, TRBD1 (6 bases). Looked up from germline, CDR1 is SGHTS and CDR2 is YDEGEE. CDR3 size: 16 residues. V was pared by 1 base and J by 4 bases, with 17 bases between. CDR3 loop: CASSLRLGGPTYGYTF. In DNA, the CDR3 is TGTGCCAGCAGCTTGAGATTGGGGGGGCCCACCTATGGCTACACCTTC.

There are many counts of this clone. This chain connects TRBV7-9 to TRBJ1-1; TRBD1 matches at 10 bases. Unmatched junction bases numbered 7, after V lost 3 bases and J lost 3 bases. The CDR3 length is 16 residues. Germline V gene sequence: CDR1 SEHNR, CDR2 FQNEAQ (reference sequence). For the CDR3, the DNA is TGTGCCAGCAGCTTGGGGACAGGGGTTGAGGACACTGAAGCTTTCTTT. This translates into CASSLGTGVEDTEAFF.

The chain employs TRBV5-4 and TRBJ2-1; TRBD2 matches at 10 bases. This CDR3 has 16 residues. V lost 1 base, J lost 9 bases, and 10 bases stayed unmatched. From germline, CDR1 is SGHNT and CDR2 YYREEE (reference sequence). CDR3 in amino acids: CASSLSASGSFGEQFF. The CDR3 coding sequence is TGTGCCAGCAGCTTGTCAGCTAGCGGGAGTTTCGGTGAGCAGTTCTTC.

The CDR3 bases are TGTGCCAGCAGCGTATCTGGGACTAGCGGGTTAATAGGGGAGCTGTTTTTT. This codes for CASSVSGTSGLIGELFF. V is TRBV9 and J is TRBJ2-2; TRBD2 aligns across 12 bases. Per germline, CDR1 SGDLS and CDR2 YYNGEE. This CDR3 region has 17 residues. J lost 8 bases, V lost 1 base, and 9 bases had no gene match.

This sequence joins TRBV4-1 and TRBJ2-7, with 10 bases that match TRBD2. Per germline, CDR1 MGHRA and CDR2 YSYEKL. The CDR3 has 15 residues. V trimming: 1 base; J trimming: 3 bases; junction bases outside the gene matches: 3. CDR3 DNA: TGCGCCAGCAGCCAAGTCGCTAGCGGGAGCTACGAGCAGTACTTC. Amino acids: CASSQVASGSYEQYF.

This chain joins TRBV19 and TRBJ1-1; a weak D match, TRBD1 (5 bases). The CDR3 covers 13 residues. Trimming cost V 9 bases and J 4 bases, with 15 bases left between them. CDR1 and CDR2 (germline): LNHDA, SQIVND (reference sequence). DNA for the CDR3: TGTGCCAGCGGTGAGGGGACCGGCACTGAAGCTTTCTTT. It translates to CASGEGTGTEAFF.

In its sample, this clone was seen a few times. The gene calls are TRBV14 and TRBJ1-2; D is possibly TRBD1 (6 bases). The V and J ends lost 1 base and 4 bases respectively, with 13 bases between them. This CDR3 comprises 15 residues. Germline V gives CDR1 SGHDN, CDR2 FVKESK. CDR3 bases: TGTGCCAGCAGCCAAGGGGGACATCCCCGCTATGGCTACACCTTC. Translating it yields CASSQGGHPRYGYTF.

With regard to this clone: This same CDR3 is encoded by further DNA sequences in the sample. The chain links TRBV5-1 to TRBJ2-2; D unresolved. The CDR3 is 13 residues long. The V gene's germline CDR1 is SGHRS and CDR2 YFSETQ. V dropped 4 bases and J dropped 0 bases, with 4 bases sitting between them. The CDR3 DNA is TGCGCCAGCAGCCCATCGAACACCGGGGAGCTGTTTTTT. Translating gives CASSPSNTGELFF.

The gene calls are TRBV2 and TRBJ2-2; 7 bases are a match to TRBD1. Germline assignment: CDR1 SNHLY and CDR2 FYNNEI. V was clipped by 3 bases and J by 8 bases; unmatched bases: 6. This CDR3 region has 14 residues. In DNA, the CDR3 is TGTGCCAGCAGTGAGATGAGGGGGCAAGGGGAGCTGTTTTTT. Encoded protein: CASSEMRGQGELFF.

This chain links TRBV2 with TRBJ2-7; D call uncertain. V was shortened by 6 bases and J by 3 bases, with 9 bases between the two germline ends. The CDR3 is 12 amino acids. Germline-derived CDR1 and CDR2 are SNHLY and FYNNEI. The CDR3 DNA sequence: TGTGCCAGCAGAGCAGTCGACTACGAGCAGTACTTC. This encodes CASRAVDYEQYF.

About this clone: This sequence is one base from a far larger clone and is likely a read error. This sequence joins TRBV18 and TRBJ1-3; 9 bases agree with TRBD1. Germline assignment: CDR1 KGHSH and CDR2 LQKENI. The CDR3 sequence is 15 residues long. As DNA, the CDR3 is TGTGCCAGCTCACCTCCCCGACAGGGGGAAAACATCATATATTTT. Translation gives CASSPPRQGENIIYF.

The chain combines TRBV7-2 with TRBJ2-7; D is ambiguous. The V and J ends lost 5 bases and 8 bases respectively, with 19 bases between them. Germline CDR1 is SGHTA and CDR2 is FQGNSA. The CDR3 length is 14 residues. CDR3 sequence: CASSPTGSGTQQYF. In DNA, the CDR3 is TGTGCCAGCAGCCCGACGGGCTCAGGAACCCAGCAGTACTTC.

This clone was found a few times. The chain employs TRBV2 and TRBJ1-2; tentatively, D is TRBD1 (5 bases). The V end lost 6 bases, the J end lost 3 bases, and 11 bases lay between the germline ends. Looked up from germline, CDR1 is SNHLY and CDR2 is FYNNEI. The CDR3 is 13 amino acids. In nucleotides, the CDR3 is TGTGCCAGCAGCCGGGACCCGGACTATGGCTACACCTTC. Translated, it gives CASSRDPDYGYTF.

This clone was found once. A single base separates this from a much larger clone, so it may be a read error. CDR3 sequence: CSAEPRGRKTQYF. The CDR3 DNA sequence: TGCAGCGCAGAGCCCCGAGGGCGTAAGACCCAGTACTTC. The chain carries TRBV29-1 and TRBJ2-5; D might be TRBD2 (5 bases). Germline V gene lookup returns CDR1 SQVTM and CDR2 ANQGSEA. The CDR3 runs 13 residues. The germline V and J ends were trimmed by 7 bases and 6 bases, with 18 bases remaining between them.

Worth noting for this clone: A read error likely explains this, since a far larger clone differs by one base. Other DNA sequences in the same sample also yield this CDR3. The chain recombines TRBV29-1 with TRBJ1-4; tentative D call: TRBD1 (6 bases). Germline-derived CDR1 and CDR2 are SQVTM and ANQGSEA. The CDR3 loop spans 14 amino acids. The CDR3 DNA reads TGCAGCGTTGAAGCGGTGGGGGGCGTTGAAAAACTGTTCTTT. This codes for CSVEAVGGVEKLFF.

This clone occurred once. This chain connects TRBV5-4 to TRBJ1-4; D ambiguous. The V and J ends lost 0 bases and 4 bases respectively, with 10 bases between them. CDR1 is SGHNT, CDR2 YYREEE, per germline (reference sequence). This CDR3 contains 15 residues. The CDR3 loop reads CASSLAGLNNEKLFF. As DNA, the CDR3 is TGTGCCAGCAGCTTGGCAGGACTTAATAATGAAAAACTGTTTTTT.

The chain combines TRBV4-1 with TRBJ2-1; tentatively, D is TRBD2 (6 bases). The ends were cut back, 3 bases at V and 4 bases at J, with 16 bases in the middle. The CDR3 runs to 16 residues. Germline loops: CDR1 MGHRA, CDR2 YSYEKL. The CDR3: CASSQGPGLQYNEQFF. DNA for the CDR3: TGCGCCAGCAGCCAGGGACCGGGACTCCAATACAATGAGCAGTTCTTC.

This clone was observed a few times. The rearrangement joins TRBV27 to TRBJ1-1; D is unresolved. CDR1 is MNHEY, CDR2 SMNVEV, per germline (reference sequence). The CDR3 extends over 12 amino acids. V was cut by 5 bases and J by 2 bases, with 6 bases left in between. CDR3 protein: CASSTANTEAFF. The CDR3 nucleotides are TGTGCCAGCAGTACAGCAAACACTGAAGCTTTCTTT.